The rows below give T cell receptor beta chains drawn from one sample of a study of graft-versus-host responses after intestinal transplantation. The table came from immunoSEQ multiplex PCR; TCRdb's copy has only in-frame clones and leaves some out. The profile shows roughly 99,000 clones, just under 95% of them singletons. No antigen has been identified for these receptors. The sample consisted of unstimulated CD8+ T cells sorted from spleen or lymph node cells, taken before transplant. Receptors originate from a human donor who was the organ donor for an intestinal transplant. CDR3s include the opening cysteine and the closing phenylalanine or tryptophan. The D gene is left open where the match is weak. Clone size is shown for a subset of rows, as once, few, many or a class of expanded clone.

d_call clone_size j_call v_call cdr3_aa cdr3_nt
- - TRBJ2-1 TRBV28 CASSLSIGRYEQFF TGTGCCAGCAGTCTCTCAATAGGGAGATATGAGCAGTTCTTC
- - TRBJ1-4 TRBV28 CASSFQGSNEKLFF TGTGCCAGCAGTTTCCAGGGTTCTAATGAAAAACTGTTTTTT
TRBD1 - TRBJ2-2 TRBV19 CASIGVRDRATGELFF TGTGCCAGTATCGGAGTCCGGGACAGGGCGACCGGGGAGCTGTTTTTT
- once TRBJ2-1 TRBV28 CASSIDPTMNNEQFF TGTGCCAGCAGCATAGACCCGACTATGAACAATGAGCAGTTCTTC
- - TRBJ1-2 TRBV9 CASSASVGTNYGYTF TGTGCCAGCAGCGCCTCAGTGGGGACAAACTATGGCTACACCTTC
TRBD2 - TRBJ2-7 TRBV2 CASSEVAGDLEQYF TGTGCCAGCAGTGAGGTAGCGGGGGATCTCGAGCAGTACTTC
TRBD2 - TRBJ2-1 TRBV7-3 CASSFHSGSSYNEQFF TGTGCCAGCAGCTTTCATAGCGGGAGCTCCTACAATGAGCAGTTCTTC
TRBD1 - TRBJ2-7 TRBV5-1 CASRRTGAWEQYF TGCGCCAGCAGGAGGACAGGGGCGTGGGAGCAGTACTTC
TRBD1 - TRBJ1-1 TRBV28 CASRAPGQGKTEAFF TGTGCCAGCAGAGCCCCCGGACAGGGGAAGACTGAAGCTTTCTTT
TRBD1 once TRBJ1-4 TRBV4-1 CASSQGGQFSNEKLFF TGCGCCAGCAGCCAAGGGGGACAGTTTTCTAATGAAAAACTGTTTTTT
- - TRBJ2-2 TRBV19 CASRAPEGGYTGELFF TGTGCCAGTCGGGCGCCCGAGGGTGGTTACACCGGGGAGCTGTTTTTT
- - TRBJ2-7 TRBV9 CASTRGGDTYEQYF TGTGCCAGCACAAGGGGGGGGGACACCTACGAGCAGTACTTC
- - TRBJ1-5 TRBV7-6 CASSLKRPLTGHNQPQHF TGTGCCAGCAGCTTAAAGCGCCCACTAACAGGGCACAATCAGCCCCAGCATTTT
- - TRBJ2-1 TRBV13 CASSLVQGSSYNEQFF TGTGCCAGCAGCTTAGTGCAGGGGTCCTCCTACAATGAGCAGTTCTTC
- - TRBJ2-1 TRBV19 CASSIFGGGQNSYNEQFF TGTGCCAGTAGTATATTTGGGGGGGGCCAGAACTCCTACAATGAGCAGTTCTTC
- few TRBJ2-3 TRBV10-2 CASSEGLDTQYF TGCGCCAGCAGTGAGGGCCTAGATACGCAGTATTTT
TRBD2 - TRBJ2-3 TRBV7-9 CASSSGLAGGVADTQYF TGTGCCAGCAGCTCGGGACTAGCGGGGGGGGTCGCAGATACGCAGTATTTT
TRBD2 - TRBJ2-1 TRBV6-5 CASSIGRVSINEQFF TGTGCCAGCAGCATCGGGAGGGTATCCATCAATGAGCAGTTCTTC
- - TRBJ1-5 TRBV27 CASSPSLTGHNQPQHF TGTGCCAGCAGTCCGAGTCTTACAGGGCACAATCAGCCCCAGCATTTT
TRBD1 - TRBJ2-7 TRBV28 CASSPGTGNEQYF TGTGCCAGCAGCCCCGGGACAGGGAACGAGCAGTACTTC
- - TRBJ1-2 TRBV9 CASSVNSLFGYTF TGTGCCAGCAGCGTGAACAGCCTGTTTGGCTACACCTTC
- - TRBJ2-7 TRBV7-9 CASSPTESEQYF TGTGCCAGCAGCCCGACAGAGAGCGAGCAGTACTTC
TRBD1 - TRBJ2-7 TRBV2 CASSERDRADYEQYF TGTGCCAGCAGTGAACGGGACAGGGCTGACTACGAGCAGTACTTC
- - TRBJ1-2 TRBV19 CASSSSANYGYTF TGTGCCAGTAGTAGTAGCGCGAACTATGGCTACACCTTC
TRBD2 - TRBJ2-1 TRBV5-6 CASSTGTSGRNEQFF TGTGCCAGCAGCACGGGGACTAGCGGGAGAAATGAGCAGTTCTTC
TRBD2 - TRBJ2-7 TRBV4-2 CASSPDWTSGGFYEQYF TGTGCCAGCAGCCCCGATTGGACTAGCGGGGGCTTCTACGAGCAGTACTTC
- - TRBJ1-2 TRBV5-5 CASSLAGGVNYGYTF TGTGCCAGCAGCTTGGCGGGAGGGGTTAACTATGGCTACACCTTC
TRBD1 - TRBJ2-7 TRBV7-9 CASSLGGQLYEQYF TGTGCCAGCAGCTTAGGGGGACAGTTATACGAGCAGTACTTC
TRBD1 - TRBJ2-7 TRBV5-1 CASRATAWDRPSYEQYF TGCGCCAGCAGAGCCACCGCCTGGGACAGGCCTTCCTACGAGCAGTACTTC
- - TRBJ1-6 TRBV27 CASSLSGSSYNSPLHF TGTGCCAGCAGTTTGTCTGGGAGCTCCTATAATTCACCCCTCCACTTT
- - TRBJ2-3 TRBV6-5 CASTLRGLDTQYF TGTGCCAGCACCCTACGGGGATTGGATACGCAGTATTTT
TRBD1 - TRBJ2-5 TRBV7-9 CASSARQGQETQYF TGTGCCAGCAGCGCCAGACAGGGGCAAGAGACCCAGTACTTC
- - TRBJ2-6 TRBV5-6 CASSYGPGAGANVLTF TGTGCCAGCAGCTATGGGCCTGGCGCTGGGGCCAACGTCCTGACTTTC
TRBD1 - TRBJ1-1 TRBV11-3 CASSSWTGASTEAFF TGTGCCAGCAGCTCCTGGACAGGGGCGAGCACTGAAGCTTTCTTT
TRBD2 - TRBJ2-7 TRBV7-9 CASSLSGSVYEQYF TGTGCCAGCAGCCTTAGCGGGAGCGTCTACGAGCAGTACTTC
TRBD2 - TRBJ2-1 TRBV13 CASSPGGGKGYNEQFF TGTGCCAGCAGCCCGGGGGGGGGCAAAGGCTACAATGAGCAGTTCTTC
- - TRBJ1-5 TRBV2 CASSETVGGNQPQHF TGTGCCAGCAGTGAAACGGTGGGAGGTAATCAGCCCCAGCATTTT
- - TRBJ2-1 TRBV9 CASTRGLSDTYNEQFF TGTGCCAGCACACGGGGTCTTTCCGATACCTACAATGAGCAGTTCTTC
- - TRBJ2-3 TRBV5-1 CASSLGGGSTDTQYF TGCGCCAGCAGCTTGGGAGGGGGTAGCACAGATACGCAGTATTTT
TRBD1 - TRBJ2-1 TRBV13 CASSFRDRGNNEQFF TGTGCCAGCAGCTTCCGGGACAGGGGAAACAATGAGCAGTTCTTC
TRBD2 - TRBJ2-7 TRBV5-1 CASSFFPGGSYEQYF TGCGCCAGCAGCTTTTTTCCGGGGGGCTCCTACGAGCAGTACTTC
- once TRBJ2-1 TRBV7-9 CASSLAGEDEQFF TGTGCCAGCAGCTTAGCTGGAGAGGATGAGCAGTTCTTC
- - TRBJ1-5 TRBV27 CASSPGGGPSNQPQHF TGTGCCAGCAGTCCCGGGGGGGGTCCTAGCAATCAGCCCCAGCATTTT
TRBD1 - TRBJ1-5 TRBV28 CASSQTGEFGQPQHF TGTGCCAGCAGCCAGACAGGGGAATTCGGTCAGCCCCAGCATTTT
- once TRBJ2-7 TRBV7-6 CASSLFLRPHSPYEQYF TGTGCCAGCAGTCTCTTTCTCCGTCCCCACTCCCCCTACGAGCAGTACTTC
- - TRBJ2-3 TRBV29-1 CSVAGADYTQYF TGCAGCGTTGCTGGGGCGGATTATACGCAGTATTTT
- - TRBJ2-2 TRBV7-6 CASSPPKGQSGELFF TGTGCCAGCAGCCCCCCCAAAGGACAATCCGGGGAGCTGTTTTTT
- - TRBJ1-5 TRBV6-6 CASSLTSDNQPQHF TGTGCCAGCAGTTTGACGAGCGACAATCAGCCCCAGCATTTT
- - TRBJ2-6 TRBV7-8 CASSPRIGDGANVLTF TGTGCCAGCAGCCCTAGGATAGGGGATGGGGCCAACGTCCTGACTTTC
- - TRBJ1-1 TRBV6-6 CASSYNREGTGWVAFF TGTGCCAGCAGTTATAATAGAGAGGGAACAGGGTGGGTCGCTTTCTTT
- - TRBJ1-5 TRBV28 CASSLTVGSNQPQHF TGTGCCAGCAGTTTGACAGTAGGGAGCAATCAGCCCCAGCATTTT
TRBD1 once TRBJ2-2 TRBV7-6 CASSPGQGARIGELFF TGTGCCAGCAGCCCCGGGCAGGGGGCTCGTATCGGGGAGCTGTTTTTT
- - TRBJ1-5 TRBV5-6 CASSYHNQPQHF TGTGCCAGCAGCTATCACAATCAGCCCCAGCATTTT